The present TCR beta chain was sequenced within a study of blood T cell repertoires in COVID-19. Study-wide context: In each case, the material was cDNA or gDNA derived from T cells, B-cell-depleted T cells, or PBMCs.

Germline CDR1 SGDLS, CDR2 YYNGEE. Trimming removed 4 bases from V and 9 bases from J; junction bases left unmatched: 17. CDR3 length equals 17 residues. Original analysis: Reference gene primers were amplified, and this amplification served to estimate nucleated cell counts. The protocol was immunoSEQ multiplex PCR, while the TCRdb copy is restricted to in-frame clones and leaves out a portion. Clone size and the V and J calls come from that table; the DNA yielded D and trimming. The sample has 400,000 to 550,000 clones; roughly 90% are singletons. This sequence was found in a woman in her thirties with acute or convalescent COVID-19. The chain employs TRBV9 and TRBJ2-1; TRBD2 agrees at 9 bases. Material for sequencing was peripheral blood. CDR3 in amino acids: CASSPPLEVRGGLEQFF. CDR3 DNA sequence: TGTGCCAGCAGCCCCCCCCTTGAGGTGCGGGGGGGCCTTGAGCAGTTCTTC.